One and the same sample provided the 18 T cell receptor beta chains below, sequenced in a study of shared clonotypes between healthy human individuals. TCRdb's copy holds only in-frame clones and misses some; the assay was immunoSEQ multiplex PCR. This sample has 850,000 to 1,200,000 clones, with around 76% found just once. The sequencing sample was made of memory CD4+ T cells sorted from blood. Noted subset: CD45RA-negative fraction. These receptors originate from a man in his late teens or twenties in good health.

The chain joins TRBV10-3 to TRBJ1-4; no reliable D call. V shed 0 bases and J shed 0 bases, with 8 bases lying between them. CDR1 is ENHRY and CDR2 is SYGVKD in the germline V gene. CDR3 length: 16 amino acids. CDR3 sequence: CAISESRQSTNEKLFF. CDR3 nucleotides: TGTGCCATCAGTGAGTCAAGGCAATCAACTAATGAAAAACTGTTTTTT.

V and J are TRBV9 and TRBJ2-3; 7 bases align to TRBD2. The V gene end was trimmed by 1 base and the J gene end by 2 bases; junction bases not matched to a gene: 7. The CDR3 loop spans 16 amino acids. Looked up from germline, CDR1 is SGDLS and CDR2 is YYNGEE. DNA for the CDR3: TGTGCCAGCAGCGTACTAGCGGCCCGACCCACAGATACGCAGTATTTT. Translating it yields CASSVLAARPTDTQYF.

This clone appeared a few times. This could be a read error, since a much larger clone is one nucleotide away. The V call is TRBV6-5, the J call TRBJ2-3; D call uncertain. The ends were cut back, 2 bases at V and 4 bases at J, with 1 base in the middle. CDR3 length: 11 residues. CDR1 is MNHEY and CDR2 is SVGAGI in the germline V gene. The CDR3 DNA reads TGTGCCAGCAGTTACGCAGATACGCAGTATTTT. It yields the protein CASSYADTQYF.

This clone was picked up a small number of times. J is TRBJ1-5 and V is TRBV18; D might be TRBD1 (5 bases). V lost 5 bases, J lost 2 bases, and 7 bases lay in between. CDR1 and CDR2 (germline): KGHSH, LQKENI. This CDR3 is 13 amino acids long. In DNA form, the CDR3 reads TGTGCCAGCTCAGAACAGGGCAATCAGCCCCAGCATTTT. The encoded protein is CASSEQGNQPQHF.

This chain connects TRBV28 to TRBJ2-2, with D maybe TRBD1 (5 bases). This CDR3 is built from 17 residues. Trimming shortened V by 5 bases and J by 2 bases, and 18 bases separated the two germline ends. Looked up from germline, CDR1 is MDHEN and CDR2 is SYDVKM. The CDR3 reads CASSAIRQSPNTGELFF. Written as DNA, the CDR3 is TGTGCCAGCAGTGCCATTCGACAGTCCCCAAACACCGGGGAGCTGTTTTTT.

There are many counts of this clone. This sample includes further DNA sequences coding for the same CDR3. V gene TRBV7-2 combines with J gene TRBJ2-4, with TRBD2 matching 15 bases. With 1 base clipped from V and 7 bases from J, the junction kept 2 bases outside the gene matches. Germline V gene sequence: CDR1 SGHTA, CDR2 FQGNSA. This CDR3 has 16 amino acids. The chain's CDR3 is CASSLGTSGRGNIQYF. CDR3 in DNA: TGTGCCAGCAGCTTAGGGACTAGCGGGAGGGGGAACATTCAGTACTTC.

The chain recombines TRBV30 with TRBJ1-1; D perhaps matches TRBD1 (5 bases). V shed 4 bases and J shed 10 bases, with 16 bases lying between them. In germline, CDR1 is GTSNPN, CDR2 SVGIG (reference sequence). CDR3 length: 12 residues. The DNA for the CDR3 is TGTGCCTGGACCGCTGGGCAGGGAGGAGCTTTCTTT. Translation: CAWTAGQGGAFF.

CDR3 sequence (DNA): TGTGCCAGCAGCTTAGAGGCAGGACCAAAACAAGAGACCCAGTACTTC. Encoded protein: CASSLEAGPKQETQYF. The V and J genes are TRBV7-6 and TRBJ2-5, with D uncertain. Germline CDR1 and CDR2: SGHVS and FNYEAQ. The CDR3 covers 16 residues. Trimming took 1 base from V and 2 from J, leaving 14 bases between them.

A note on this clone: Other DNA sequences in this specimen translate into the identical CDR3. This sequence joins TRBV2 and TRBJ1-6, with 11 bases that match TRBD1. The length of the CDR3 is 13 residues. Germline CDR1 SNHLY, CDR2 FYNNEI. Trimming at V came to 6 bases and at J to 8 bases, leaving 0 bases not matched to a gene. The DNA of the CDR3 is TGTGCCAGCAGGGGACAGGGGGATTCACCCCTCCACTTT. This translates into CASRGQGDSPLHF.

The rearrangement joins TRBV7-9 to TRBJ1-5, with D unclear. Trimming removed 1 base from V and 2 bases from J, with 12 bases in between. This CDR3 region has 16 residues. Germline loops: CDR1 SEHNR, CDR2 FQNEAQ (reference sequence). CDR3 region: CASSLVAREGNQPQHF. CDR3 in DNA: TGTGCCAGCAGCTTAGTCGCTCGGGAAGGCAATCAGCCCCAGCATTTT.

CDR3 in amino acids: CASSQDSHYGNTIYF. The CDR3 DNA follows: TGTGCCAGCTCACAAGACAGCCATTACGGAAACACCATATATTTT. The chain couples TRBV18 to TRBJ1-3; D is possibly TRBD1 (5 bases). Per the germline V gene, CDR1 is KGHSH and CDR2 is LQKENI. The CDR3 is 15 residues long. V lost 4 bases, J lost 4 bases, and 14 bases lay in between.

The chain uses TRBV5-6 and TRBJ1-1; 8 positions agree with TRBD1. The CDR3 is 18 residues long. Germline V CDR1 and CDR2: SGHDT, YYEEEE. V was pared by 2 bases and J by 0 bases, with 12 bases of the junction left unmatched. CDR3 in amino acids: CASSLRRTGTNMNTEAFF. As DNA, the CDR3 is TGTGCCAGCAGCTTAAGAAGGACAGGGACTAACATGAACACTGAAGCTTTCTTT.

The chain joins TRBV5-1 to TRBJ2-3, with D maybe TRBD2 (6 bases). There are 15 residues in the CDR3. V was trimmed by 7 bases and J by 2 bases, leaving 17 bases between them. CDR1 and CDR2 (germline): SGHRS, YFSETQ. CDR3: CASVRVGGTTDTQYF. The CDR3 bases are TGCGCCAGCGTCAGAGTGGGGGGTACCACAGATACGCAGTATTTT.

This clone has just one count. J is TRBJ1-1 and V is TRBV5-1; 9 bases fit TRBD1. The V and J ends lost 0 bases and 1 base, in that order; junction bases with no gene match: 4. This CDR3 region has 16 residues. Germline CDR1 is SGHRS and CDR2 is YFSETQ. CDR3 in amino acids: CASSLEQGAKNTEAFF. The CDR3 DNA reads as TGCGCCAGCAGCTTGGAACAGGGGGCGAAGAACACTGAAGCTTTCTTT.

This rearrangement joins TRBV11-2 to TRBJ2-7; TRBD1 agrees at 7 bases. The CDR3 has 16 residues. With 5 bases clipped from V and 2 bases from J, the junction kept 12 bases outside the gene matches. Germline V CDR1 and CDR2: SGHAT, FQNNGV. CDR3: CASSKRRTGPAYEQYF. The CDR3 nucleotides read TGTGCCAGCAGCAAACGTAGGACAGGACCAGCCTACGAGCAGTACTTC.

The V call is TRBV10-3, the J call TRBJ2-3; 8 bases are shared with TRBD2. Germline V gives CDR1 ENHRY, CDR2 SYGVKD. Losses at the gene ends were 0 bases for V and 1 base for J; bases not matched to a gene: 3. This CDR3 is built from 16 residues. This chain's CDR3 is CAISESAGGRTDTQYF. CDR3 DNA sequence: TGTGCCATCAGTGAGTCGGCGGGGGGCCGCACAGATACGCAGTATTTT.

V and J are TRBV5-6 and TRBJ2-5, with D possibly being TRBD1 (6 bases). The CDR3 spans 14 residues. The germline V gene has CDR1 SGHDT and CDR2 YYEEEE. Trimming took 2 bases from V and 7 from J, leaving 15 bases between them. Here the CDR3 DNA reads TGTGCCAGCAGCTTAGGACAGCACCAGGGGACCCAGTACTTC. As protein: CASSLGQHQGTQYF.

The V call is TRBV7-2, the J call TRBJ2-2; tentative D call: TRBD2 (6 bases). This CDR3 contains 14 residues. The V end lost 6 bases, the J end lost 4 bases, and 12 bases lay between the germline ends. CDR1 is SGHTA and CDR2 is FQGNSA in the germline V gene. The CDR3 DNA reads TGTGCCAGCAGTAAGGACTATAGCACCGGGGAGCTGTTTTTT. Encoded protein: CASSKDYSTGELFF.